Each of the 20 T cell receptor beta chains below was sequenced from the same sample in a study of T cell repertoires in cytomegalovirus infection. TCRdb re-called the reads through MiXCR, storing one row per CDR3 protein. This table has around 490,000 distinct CDR3 sequences, around 27% appearing once. The source material was PBMCs. These receptors all stem from a human donor in good health (CMV status not recorded). Some clones in this sample may be carry-over from other donors' samples.

V usage is TRBV7-9 and J usage is TRBJ2-1; possible D gene TRBD2, 5 bases. This CDR3 is 15 amino acids long. Germline CDR1 reads SEHNR; CDR2 reads FQNEAQ (reference sequence). V was shortened by 1 base and J by 7 bases, with 14 bases between the two germline ends. CDR3 in amino acids: CASSLVGVSSNEQFF. The CDR3 region has the DNA TGTGCCAGCAGCTTAGTCGGGGTTTCGAGTAATGAGCAGTTCTTC.

The table lists this clonotype with many counts. The chain links TRBV12-3 or TRBV12-4 to TRBJ1-5, with D maybe TRBD1 (6 bases). The CDR3 spans 13 residues. V dropped 7 bases and J dropped 5 bases, with 12 bases sitting between them. The CDR3 DNA follows: TGTGCCAGCAAACAGGGTAAAGATCAGCCCCAGCATTTT. Encoded protein: CASKQGKDQPQHF.

The V and J genes are TRBV7-2 and TRBJ1-2; no reliable D call. The germline V gene encodes CDR1 SGHTA and CDR2 FQGNSA. Trimming removed 6 bases from V and 7 bases from J, with 12 bases in between. The CDR3 contains 12 residues. In DNA form, the CDR3 reads TGTGCCAGCAGTGGGGAAGCTCGTGGCTACACCTTC. Protein: CASSGEARGYTF.

J is TRBJ2-1 and V is TRBV14; perhaps TRBD2 as D (6 bases). The germline V and J ends were trimmed by 3 bases and 8 bases, with 20 bases remaining between them. Germline CDR1 and CDR2: SGHDN and FVKESK. This CDR3 comprises 16 residues. CDR3 nucleotides: TGTGCCAGCAGCCACGAGGGGAGGTCTGAGGGCCATGAGCAGTTCTTC. Residues: CASSHEGRSEGHEQFF.

The table lists this clonotype with a few counts. The V call is TRBV7-9, the J call TRBJ2-7; D possibly matches TRBD1 or TRBD2 (6 bases each). Between the trimmed V and J ends, which lost 5 bases and 7 bases, there was a span of 15 bases. This CDR3 is 13 amino acids long. Per the germline V gene, CDR1 is SEHNR and CDR2 is FQNEAQ (reference sequence). The chain's CDR3 is CASSQRGVEEQYF. The CDR3 DNA reads TGTGCCAGCAGCCAGAGGGGGGTGGAGGAGCAGTACTTC.

This chain links TRBV7-8 with TRBJ1-5; D unclear. The V gene lost 3 bases and the J gene lost 0 bases, with 9 bases spanning the gap. Germline loops: CDR1 SGHVS, CDR2 FQNEAQ. The CDR3 extends over 15 amino acids. The CDR3 loop reads CASSLDRLSNQPQHF. The DNA for the CDR3 is TGTGCCAGCAGCTTGGACCGGCTTAGCAATCAGCCCCAGCATTTT.

Ten or more counts support this clonotype. V and J are TRBV7-2 and TRBJ1-5, with 7 bases lining up with TRBD1. Germline CDR1 reads SGHTA; CDR2 reads FQGNSA. V was pared by 5 bases and J by 4 bases, with 5 bases of the junction left unmatched. The length of the CDR3 is 14 residues. The CDR3 sequence: CASSHGTVNQPQHF. The CDR3 nucleotides are TGTGCCAGCAGCCACGGGACAGTTAATCAGCCCCAGCATTTT.

The chain has TRBV6-2 or TRBV6-3 and TRBJ1-5, with D unclear. V gave up 0 bases and J gave up 3 bases, with 18 bases separating them. CDR3 size: 18 residues. CDR1 and CDR2 (germline): MNHEY, SVGEGT. The CDR3 loop is CASSYSLLSGRVNQPQHF. The CDR3 DNA reads as TGTGCCAGCAGTTACTCGTTACTCTCGGGAAGGGTCAATCAGCCCCAGCATTTT.

This clonotype was observed a handful of times. The chain has TRBV6-2 or TRBV6-3 and TRBJ2-3, with a weak D call TRBD1 (6 bases). V was cut by 4 bases and J by 3 bases, with 11 bases left in between. The CDR3 runs 14 residues. Germline CDR1 and CDR2: MNHEY and SVGEGT. CDR3 in amino acids: CASSFRQGTDTQYF. The CDR3, as DNA: TGTGCCAGCAGTTTCCGGCAGGGGACAGATACGCAGTATTTT.

This clonotype showed up just a few times. The chain couples TRBV24-1 to TRBJ2-1; D is ambiguous. CDR3 size: 12 residues. V lost 2 bases, J lost 6 bases, and 4 bases lay in between. The germline gives CDR1 KGHDR, CDR2 SFDVKD. The CDR3 reads CATSDSGNEQFF. As DNA, the CDR3 is TGTGCCACCAGTGATTCGGGCAATGAGCAGTTCTTC.

The chain has TRBV11-3 and TRBJ2-1; perhaps TRBD2 as D (6 bases). V lost 6 bases and J 7 bases, leaving 10 bases between the germline ends. Germline V gives CDR1 SGHNT, CDR2 YENEEA. The CDR3 runs 12 residues. The CDR3 DNA reads as TGTGCCAGCAGGTCGGCGGGGAATGAGCAGTTCTTC. It yields the protein CASRSAGNEQFF. Full variable domain (missing parts from reference TRBV11-3 and TRBJ2-1): EAGVVQSPRYKIIEKKQPVAFWCNPISGHNTLYWYLQNLGQGPELLIRYENEEAVDDSQLPKDRFSAERLKGVDSTLKIQPAELGDSAVYLCASRSAGNEQFFGPGTRLTVL.

V usage is TRBV18 and J usage is TRBJ1-5; D is ambiguous. Trimming took off 3 bases at V and 1 base at J, with 22 bases between the two ends. Germline CDR1 is KGHSH and CDR2 is LQKENI. The CDR3 spans 19 residues. The CDR3 nucleotides read TGTGCCAGCTCACCCTCCGACACTAGGTTCGGCCGAAGCAATCAGCCCCAGCATTTT. Protein product: CASSPSDTRFGRSNQPQHF.

The table lists this clonotype with a few counts. The chain has TRBV12-3 or TRBV12-4 and TRBJ1-5, with D possibly matching TRBD1 (5 bases). This CDR3 comprises 14 residues. V was pared by 1 base and J by 7 bases, with 11 bases between. The CDR3 sequence: CASSLGQTEQPQHF. The CDR3 DNA sequence: TGTGCCAGCAGTTTAGGACAGACCGAGCAGCCCCAGCATTTT.

CDR3 protein: CASLAGPDTQYF. The CDR3 DNA follows: TGTGCCAGTCTAGCGGGGCCAGATACGCAGTATTTT. The chain has TRBV2 and TRBJ2-3, with 9 bases lining up with TRBD2. The CDR3 covers 12 residues. Looked up from germline, CDR1 is SNHLY and CDR2 is FYNNEI. V shed 9 bases and J 4 bases; nucleotides not matched to a gene: 2.

The chain has TRBV11-3 and TRBJ2-1; no firm D call. Germline lookup yields CDR1 SGHNT and CDR2 YENEEA. The CDR3 has 14 amino acids. V shed 5 bases and J shed 8 bases, with 16 bases lying between them. The CDR3 DNA follows: TGTGCCAGCAGCCCGAGGCCCGCGTCCGATGAGCAGTTCTTC. This translates into CASSPRPASDEQFF. Combining the CDR3 with reference TRBV11-3 and TRBJ2-1 gives the whole variable domain EAGVVQSPRYKIIEKKQPVAFWCNPISGHNTLYWYLQNLGQGPELLIRYENEEAVDDSQLPKDRFSAERLKGVDSTLKIQPAELGDSAVYLCASSPRPASDEQFFGPGTRLTVL.

The chain couples TRBV27 to TRBJ2-7; 11 bases are shared with TRBD1. Per the germline V gene, CDR1 is MNHEY and CDR2 is SMNVEV (reference sequence). The CDR3 consists of 16 residues. V gave up 8 bases and J gave up 1 base; unmatched junction bases: 10. Here the CDR3 reads CASRYGGTGGSYEQYF. CDR3 DNA: TGTGCCAGCCGTTACGGAGGGACAGGGGGTTCCTACGAGCAGTACTTC.

The gene calls are TRBV7-9 and TRBJ1-1; D unresolved. This CDR3 has 13 amino acids. Trimming pared 7 bases from V and 1 base from J, leaving 10 bases between. The germline CDR1 and CDR2 sequences are SEHNR and FQNEAQ (reference sequence). The CDR3 DNA follows: TGTGCCAGCACCCTTAGTGGGAACACTGAAGCTTTCTTT. As protein: CASTLSGNTEAFF.

The chain couples TRBV29-1 to TRBJ1-2, with 9 bases identical to TRBD1. Germline V CDR1 and CDR2: SQVTM, ANQGSEA. Losses at the gene ends were 4 bases for V and 8 bases for J; bases not matched to a gene: 5. The CDR3 runs 12 residues. The CDR3 DNA follows: TGCAGCGTTGGGGACAGGGAGAGGGGCTACACCTTC. Protein: CSVGDRERGYTF.

This clonotype has a count of ten or more. The chain carries TRBV7-8 and TRBJ1-2; perhaps TRBD1 as D (5 bases). Germline values: CDR1 SGHVS, CDR2 FQNEAQ. There are 16 residues in the CDR3. Trimming removed 0 bases at V and 3 bases at J, with 14 bases between. The CDR3 nucleotides read TGTGCCAGCAGCTTAGCGCGAATCGGGACGGACTATGGCTACACCTTC. Encoded protein: CASSLARIGTDYGYTF.

This clonotype was detected ten times or more. V is TRBV7-9 and J is TRBJ1-5; the D gene is possibly TRBD1 (5 bases). The V and J ends lost 5 bases and 7 bases respectively, with 15 bases between them. This CDR3 is 14 amino acids long. Germline V gene sequence: CDR1 SEHNR, CDR2 FQNEAQ (reference sequence). The CDR3 sequence: CASSLGWGGQPQHF. The DNA for the CDR3 is TGTGCCAGCAGCCTAGGATGGGGCGGCCAGCCCCAGCATTTT.